These 7 T cell receptor beta chains were all obtained from the same sample, sequenced in a study of blood T cell repertoires in COVID-19. Libraries were prepared by immunoSEQ multiplex PCR; TCRdb keeps only in-frame clonotypes and omits some of them. The table shows 99,000 or so clones, with less than 90% occurring only once. Sequencing used peripheral blood. These receptors came from a man aged 45-60 years with acute or convalescent COVID-19.

The chain joins TRBV29-1 to TRBJ1-1, with 7 bases lining up with TRBD1. V lost 5 bases, J lost 4 bases, and 10 bases stayed unmatched. Germline CDR1 and CDR2: SQVTM and ANQGSEA. The CDR3 runs to 14 residues. The CDR3 spells CSVRTGPGGTEAFF. CDR3 nucleotides: TGCAGCGTTCGCACAGGCCCAGGGGGCACTGAAGCTTTCTTT.

The chain combines TRBV27 with TRBJ1-2, with unresolved D. Trimming left V 4 bases short and J 5 bases short, with 5 bases between. Germline values: CDR1 MNHEY, CDR2 SMNVEV (reference sequence). CDR3 length: 11 amino acids. In nucleotides, the CDR3 is TGTGCCAGCAGTTACTTGTATGGCTACACCTTC. Its translation is CASSYLYGYTF.

The chain couples TRBV6-1 to TRBJ2-3, with 7 positions matching TRBD2. The CDR3 sequence is 16 residues long. With 4 bases clipped from V and 2 bases from J, the junction kept 9 bases outside the gene matches. Germline CDR1 MNHNS, CDR2 SASEGT. The CDR3 here is CASSVGGLAATDTQYF. The CDR3 nucleotides are TGTGCCAGCAGTGTCGGCGGGCTAGCGGCCACAGATACGCAGTATTTT.

V usage is TRBV5-1 and J usage is TRBJ2-2; D possibly corresponds to TRBD1 (5 bases). Germline V gives CDR1 SGHRS, CDR2 YFSETQ. The V end was cut by 2 bases, the J end by 0 bases, with 8 bases between. The CDR3 runs to 15 residues. CDR3 nucleotides: TGCGCCAGCAGCTTCGACAGCGCGAACACCGGGGAGCTGTTTTTT. It is translated as CASSFDSANTGELFF. Variable domain in full (rest from reference TRBV5-1 and TRBJ2-2): KAGVTQTPRYLIKTRGQQVTLSCSPISGHRSVSWYQQTPGQGLQFLFEYFSETQRNKGNFPGRFSGRQFSNSRSEMNVSTLELGDSALYLCASSFDSANTGELFFGEGSRLTVL.

The chain couples TRBV27 to TRBJ1-3; 11 bases line up with TRBD1. This CDR3 has 12 amino acids. V lost 6 bases and J lost 12; bases outside the gene matches: 4. Germline V CDR1 and CDR2: MNHEY, SMNVEV (reference sequence). CDR3: CASRTGTGGIYF. The CDR3 DNA follows: TGTGCCAGCAGGACCGGGACAGGGGGCATATATTTT.

This chain connects TRBV19 to TRBJ2-3, with 8 bases aligning to TRBD2. In germline, CDR1 is LNHDA, CDR2 SQIVND (reference sequence). J lost 4 bases, V lost 5 bases, and 8 bases had no gene match. The CDR3 is made up of 15 amino acids. CDR3 DNA: TGTGCCAGTAGTTCAGGACGGGGGGGACCAGATACGCAGTATTTT. Protein product: CASSSGRGGPDTQYF.

The chain carries TRBV7-9 and TRBJ2-2, with a possible D match to TRBD1 (5 bases). Trimming cost V 3 bases and J 6 bases, with 11 bases left between them. The CDR3 is made up of 14 amino acids. CDR1 is SEHNR, CDR2 FQNEAQ, per germline (reference sequence). The CDR3 nucleotides read TGTGCCAGCAGCTTGGACAACTACTCCGGGGAGCTGTTTTTT. It codes for CASSLDNYSGELFF.